The 8 T cell receptor beta chains below all came from one sample that was sequenced in a study of blood T cell repertoires in COVID-19. Sequencing used immunoSEQ multiplex PCR; TCRdb keeps in-frame clones, though not all of them. Of 90,000 to 120,000 clones listed, 70% to 90% are singletons. Sequencing used peripheral blood. These receptors all stem from a man aged 50 to 59 with active or convalescent COVID-19.

The CDR3 loop reads CASRLDRGAGSPLHF. DNA of the CDR3: TGTGCCAGCAGACTCGACAGGGGGGCAGGGTCACCCCTCCACTTT. The chain combines TRBV5-6 with TRBJ1-6, with 9 bases fitting TRBD1. Germline assignment: CDR1 SGHDT and CDR2 YYEEEE. This CDR3 is 15 amino acids long. J gave up 10 bases and V 5 bases, and 10 bases lay outside the gene matches.

The chain couples TRBV19 to TRBJ2-1; 10 nucleotides align to TRBD2. V dropped 8 bases and J dropped 3; count of bases not matched to a gene: 7. This CDR3 has 15 residues. CDR1 is LNHDA and CDR2 is SQIVND in the germline V gene (reference sequence). CDR3: CASQPGLAIYNEQFF. The DNA of the CDR3 is TGTGCCAGTCAACCGGGACTAGCGATCTACAATGAGCAGTTCTTC.

The chain links TRBV6-5 to TRBJ1-1; D is undetermined. Trimming stripped 6 bases from V and 7 bases from J, with 21 bases between. Germline V gives CDR1 MNHEY, CDR2 SVGAGI. The CDR3 has 15 residues. CDR3 protein: CASRAGFLGGDEAFF. The CDR3, as DNA: TGTGCCAGCAGGGCGGGCTTCCTAGGAGGTGATGAAGCTTTCTTT.

J is TRBJ2-3 and V is TRBV11-2, with D possibly TRBD2 on 5 matching bases. V was clipped by 3 bases and J by 0 bases, with 10 bases between them. The CDR3 has 15 amino acids. Per germline, CDR1 SGHAT and CDR2 FQNNGV. CDR3 residues: CASSFERTSTDTQYF. CDR3 DNA: TGTGCCAGCAGCTTCGAACGGACTAGCACAGATACGCAGTATTTT.

CDR3 residues: CASRTPTQGSEAFF. Here the CDR3 DNA reads TGTGCCAGCAGGACACCGACACAGGGGTCTGAAGCTTTCTTT. The chain joins TRBV13 to TRBJ1-1; 7 nucleotides match TRBD1. The germline V gene has CDR1 PRHDT and CDR2 FYEKMQ (reference sequence). The CDR3 runs to 14 residues. V shed 6 bases and J 6 bases; nucleotides not matched to a gene: 10.

The chain uses TRBV14 and TRBJ1-2; D ambiguous. V shed 1 base and J shed 1 base, with 7 bases lying between them. Germline-derived CDR1 and CDR2 are SGHDN and FVKESK. This CDR3 contains 14 residues. The CDR3 DNA sequence: TGTGCCAGCAGCCAAGTGGGCAGTAACTATGGCTACACCTTC. The encoded protein is CASSQVGSNYGYTF.

CDR3 sequence (DNA): TGTGCCAGCAGTTCTGCTAGTGGAGAATCACCCCTCCACTTT. Its translation: CASSSASGESPLHF. The gene calls are TRBV6-5 and TRBJ1-6, with no clear D. Trimming shortened V by 4 bases and J by 10 bases, and 14 bases separated the two germline ends. The CDR3 consists of 14 residues. Germline loops: CDR1 MNHEY, CDR2 SVGAGI.

The chain employs TRBV2 and TRBJ2-1, with D maybe TRBD2 (5 bases). V was cut by 7 bases and J by 4 bases, with 11 bases left in between. CDR1 and CDR2 from the germline V gene are SNHLY and FYNNEI. The CDR3 is made up of 13 amino acids. The chain's CDR3 is CASKRDEYNEQFF. The CDR3 bases are TGTGCCAGCAAGAGGGATGAGTACAATGAGCAGTTCTTC.